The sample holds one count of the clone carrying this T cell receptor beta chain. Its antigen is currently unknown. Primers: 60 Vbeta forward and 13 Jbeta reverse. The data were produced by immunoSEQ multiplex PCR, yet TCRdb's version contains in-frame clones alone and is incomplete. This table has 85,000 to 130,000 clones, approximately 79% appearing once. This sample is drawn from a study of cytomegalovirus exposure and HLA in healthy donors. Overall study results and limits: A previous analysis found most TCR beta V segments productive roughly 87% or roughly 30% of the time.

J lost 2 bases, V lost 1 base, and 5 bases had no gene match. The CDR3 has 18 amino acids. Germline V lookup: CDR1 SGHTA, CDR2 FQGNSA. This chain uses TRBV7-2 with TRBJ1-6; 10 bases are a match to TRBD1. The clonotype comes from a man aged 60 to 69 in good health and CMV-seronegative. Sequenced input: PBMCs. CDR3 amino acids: CASSLVGQGTPYNSPLHF. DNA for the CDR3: TGTGCCAGCAGCTTAGTGGGACAGGGGACCCCCTATAATTCACCCCTCCACTTT.